Sequencing of this TCR beta chain was carried out in a study of cytomegalovirus exposure and HLA in healthy donors. Overall study: Among roughly 190 million T cells, an earlier analysis found 117 million unique TCR beta sequences. Study-wide findings and caveats: It was confirmed in vitro that three of the CMV-associated chains were specific for CMV antigens. A previous analysis found most TCR beta V segments productive roughly 87% or roughly 30% of the time.

The V gene's germline CDR1 is SGHRS and CDR2 YFSETQ. Trimming shortened V by 3 bases and J by 4 bases, and 11 bases separated the two germline ends. The CDR3 runs 13 residues. Primers included in the PCR were 60 Vbeta and 13 Jbeta primers. In the original processing: Around 80 million unique TCR beta chains, roughly 11 million of them shared, were counted by a later analysis. Using immunoSEQ multiplex PCR, the repertoire was profiled, and TCRdb retains in-frame clones only, with some absent. The V and J calls and clone size are taken from that table; D and trimming were inferred from the DNA. The table shows roughly 180,000 clones, with about 83% occurring only once. As for this clone: Its antigen is unidentified.

The sample was PBMCs. The chain uses TRBV5-1 and TRBJ2-7, with D hard to call. This TCR derives from a woman aged 30 to 39 in good health and CMV-seropositive. The CDR3 protein is CASSYHLGYEQYF. Here the CDR3 DNA reads TGCGCCAGCAGCTACCACCTCGGGTACGAGCAGTACTTC.